Listed below are T cell receptor beta chains from one sample, sequenced in a study of neurological immune-mediated disorders. TCRdb reprocessed the 5' RACE reads with MiXCR, giving one entry per CDR3 protein. The repertoire holds 35,000 to 50,000 distinct CDR3 sequences, 2.5% seen once, with approximately 2.2% in the top ten. Source material: PBMCs. The receptor source for this set is a man aged 45-60 years with multiple sclerosis. Each CDR3 is given with its conserved first and last residue. The D gene is left open where the match is weak. Clone sizes are shown as once, few, many, or a class for an expanded clone.

D gene	V gene	J gene	clone size	CDR3 protein	CDR3 DNA
-	TRBV12-3/TRBV12-4	TRBJ1-5	many	CASSLGQLTNQPQHF	TGTGCCAGCAGCCTTGGACAGCTGACGAATCAGCCCCAGCATTTT
-	TRBV3-1	TRBJ1-6	many	CASSGTREVTSPLHF	TGTGCCAGCAGCGGAACCAGGGAAGTAACCTCACCCCTCCACTTT
TRBD1	TRBV12-3/TRBV12-4	TRBJ2-1	many	CASSGTGVREQFF	TGTGCCAGCAGTGGGACAGGGGTGCGTGAGCAGTTCTTC
-	TRBV10-3	TRBJ2-7	many	CAISVRGLTGEQYF	TGTGCCATCAGTGTTAGGGGATTAACGGGCGAGCAGTACTTC
-	TRBV6-5	TRBJ2-7	many	CASISRGYQYF	TGTGCCAGCATAAGCCGGGGGTATCAGTACTTC
-	TRBV24-1	TRBJ2-5	medium-sized	CATLYETQYF	TGTGCCACTCTTTACGAGACCCAGTACTTC
TRBD2	TRBV4-1	TRBJ2-3	many	CASSQVAGGLDTQYF	TGCGCCAGCAGCCAAGTGGCGGGGGGGTTAGATACGCAGTATTTT
-	TRBV29-1	TRBJ2-1	many	CSVGQYNEQFF	TGCAGCGTTGGGCAGTACAATGAGCAGTTCTTC
-	TRBV20-1	TRBJ2-7	many	CSAGGLHSSYEQYF	TGCAGTGCAGGAGGCCTTCACTCCTCCTACGAGCAGTACTTC
-	TRBV27	TRBJ2-2	many	CASSFWGAGTGELFF	TGTGCCAGCAGTTTCTGGGGGGCGGGCACCGGGGAGCTGTTTTTT
-	TRBV5-6	TRBJ2-1	many	CASSLVSSYNEQFF	TGTGCCAGCAGCTTGGTGTCAAGCTACAATGAGCAGTTCTTC
TRBD2	TRBV7-2	TRBJ2-3	many	CASRHGGGPPAADTQYF	TGTGCCAGCAGACATGGCGGGGGGCCTCCCGCGGCAGATACGCAGTATTTT
-	TRBV12-3/TRBV12-4	TRBJ2-7	many	CASNIWGAYEQYF	TGTGCCAGCAACATTTGGGGGGCTTACGAGCAGTACTTC
-	TRBV20-1	TRBJ2-5	many	CSASGGTQETQYF	TGCAGTGCTAGCGGGGGAACCCAAGAGACCCAGTACTTC
-	TRBV10-3	TRBJ1-1	many	CAISIQGNTEAFF	TGTGCCATCAGCATACAGGGGAACACTGAAGCTTTCTTT
-	TRBV5-6	TRBJ2-7	many	CASSLARDYEQYF	TGTGCCAGCAGCTTGGCCCGGGACTACGAGCAGTACTTC